This paragraph covers one T cell receptor (beta chain) sequence. The data derive from a study of blood T cell repertoires in COVID-19. In the study overall: Sites across the United States, Italy and Spain contributed samples from acute and convalescent COVID-19. The cDNA or gDNA used as material had been derived from T cells, B-cell-depleted T cells, or PBMCs.

Germline V gene lookup returns CDR1 LGHNT and CDR2 FRNRAP. Losses at the gene ends were 4 bases for V and 5 bases for J; bases not matched to a gene: 10. The CDR3 sequence is 16 residues long. Authors' processing steps: Researchers report that nucleated cell counts were estimated from reference gene primer amplification. Here immunoSEQ multiplex PCR was the method, and the copy in TCRdb shows in-frame clones only, minus some. V and J calls and clone size are copied from that table; D and trimming were computed from the DNA. Of some 30,000 clones detected, around 85% appear once; the ten largest clones hold around 7%.

The specimen sequenced was peripheral blood. The receptor's source is a man in his sixties with active COVID-19. The rearrangement uses TRBV12-5 and TRBJ1-1; 10 bases map to TRBD1. Written as DNA, the CDR3 is TGTGCTAGTGGTTCCGACAGGGGGCTAGGGTGGACTGAAGCTTTCTTT. This sequence encodes CASGSDRGLGWTEAFF.